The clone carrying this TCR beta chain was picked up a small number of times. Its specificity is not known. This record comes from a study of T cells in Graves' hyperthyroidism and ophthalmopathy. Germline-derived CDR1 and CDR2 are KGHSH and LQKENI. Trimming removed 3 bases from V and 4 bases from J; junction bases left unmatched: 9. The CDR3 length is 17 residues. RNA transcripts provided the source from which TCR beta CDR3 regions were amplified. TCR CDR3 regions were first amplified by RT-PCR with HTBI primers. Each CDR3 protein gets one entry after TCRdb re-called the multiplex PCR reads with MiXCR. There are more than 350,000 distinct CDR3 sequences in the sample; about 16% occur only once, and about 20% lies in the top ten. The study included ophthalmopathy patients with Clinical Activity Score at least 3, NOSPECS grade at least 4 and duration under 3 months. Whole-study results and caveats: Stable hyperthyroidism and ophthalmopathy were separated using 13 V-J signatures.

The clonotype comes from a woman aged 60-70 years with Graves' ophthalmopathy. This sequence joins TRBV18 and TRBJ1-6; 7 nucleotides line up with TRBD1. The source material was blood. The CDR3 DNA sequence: TGTGCCAGCTCACCGCGCGACAGGGAGGGATATAATTCACCCCTCCACTTT. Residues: CASSPRDREGYNSPLHF.